The 25 T cell receptor beta chains below all came from one sample that was sequenced in a study of T cells after yellow fever vaccination. TCRdb reprocessed the 5' RACE reads with MiXCR, giving one entry per CDR3 protein. The data hold under 300,000 distinct CDR3 sequences, with over 6.5% observed a single time. The material was CD4+ T cells sorted from PBMCs, obtained on the day of the yellow fever booster vaccination. These receptors were collected from a man under 40 who received the YFV17D yellow fever vaccine.

This chain uses TRBV6-1 with TRBJ2-7; possibly TRBD1 for D (8 bases). Trimming pared 8 bases from V and 4 bases from J, leaving 15 bases between. CDR3 length: 13 residues. Germline-derived CDR1 and CDR2 are MNHNS and SASEGT. CDR3 in DNA: TGTGCCAGCCGGACAGGGAGGGAGTACGAGCAGTACTTC. Protein: CASRTGREYEQYF.

This clonotype has a handful of counts. The gene calls are TRBV7-6 and TRBJ2-1; D not resolved. Germline CDR1 SGHVS, CDR2 FNYEAQ. This CDR3 has 13 residues. V lost 5 bases, J lost 5 bases, and 10 bases lay in between. The CDR3 protein is CASSPRSNNEQFF. The DNA for the CDR3 is TGTGCCAGCAGCCCCCGGAGTAACAATGAGCAGTTCTTC.

This clonotype was observed at least ten times. This sequence joins TRBV6-2 or TRBV6-3 and TRBJ2-7; D might be TRBD2 (6 bases). V was cut by 7 bases and J by 1 base, with 14 bases left in between. Looked up from germline, CDR1 is MNHEY and CDR2 is SVGEGT. This CDR3 contains 14 residues. Here the CDR3 DNA reads TGTGCCAGCACTATCGACGGGGGTTCCTACGAGCAGTACTTC. Protein product: CASTIDGGSYEQYF.

This clonotype has ten or more counts. The chain is built from TRBV5-1 and TRBJ2-1; 9 bases line up with TRBD2. The CDR3 runs to 16 residues. V trimming: 3 bases; J trimming: 3 bases; junction bases outside the gene matches: 7. Per germline, CDR1 SGHRS and CDR2 YFSETQ. CDR3 in amino acids: CASSSSSGTSYNEQFF. DNA for the CDR3: TGCGCCAGCAGCTCATCTAGCGGGACAAGCTACAATGAGCAGTTCTTC.

This clonotype was found a few times. The rearrangement joins TRBV28 to TRBJ2-2; tentative D call: TRBD1 (6 bases). CDR1 MDHEN and CDR2 SYDVKM come from the germline V gene. The CDR3 has 15 residues. Between the trimmed V and J ends, which lost 5 bases and 3 bases, there was a span of 13 bases. The DNA for the CDR3 is TGTGCCAGCAGTCCCTCCGGGACACACACCGGGGAGCTGTTTTTT. Translation: CASSPSGTHTGELFF.

V usage is TRBV6-1 and J usage is TRBJ1-2; tentatively, D is TRBD1 (5 bases). This CDR3 is built from 15 residues. Per the germline V gene, CDR1 is MNHNS and CDR2 is SASEGT. V lost 4 bases to trimming and J lost 6 bases, with 18 bases between them. The CDR3 loop is CASSVYRNPKDGYTF. Written as DNA, the CDR3 is TGTGCCAGCAGTGTTTACAGGAACCCCAAGGATGGCTACACCTTC.

This clonotype was seen many times. The chain combines TRBV5-1 with TRBJ2-4; 7 bases map to TRBD2. The CDR3 has 14 amino acids. V was clipped by 4 bases and J by 3 bases; unmatched bases: 4. Germline V lookup: CDR1 SGHRS, CDR2 YFSETQ. Written as DNA, the CDR3 is TGCGCCAGCAGCGTATGGGAGGGCAAAAACATTCAGTACTTC. Its translation: CASSVWEGKNIQYF. The entire variable domain, with the rest obtained from reference TRBV5-1 and TRBJ2-4, is as follows: KAGVTQTPRYLIKTRGQQVTLSCSPISGHRSVSWYQQTPGQGLQFLFEYFSETQRNKGNFPGRFSGRQFSNSRSEMNVSTLELGDSALYLCASSVWEGKNIQYFGAGTRLSVL.

This clonotype has just a few counts. CDR3 region: CSAPPPGERGYTF. CDR3 DNA: TGCAGTGCTCCCCCCCCAGGGGAACGAGGCTACACCTTC. The chain combines TRBV20-1 with TRBJ1-2; possibly TRBD1 for D (6 bases). The CDR3 is 13 amino acids. Trimming cost V 5 bases and J 8 bases, with 18 bases left between them. Germline-derived CDR1 and CDR2 are DFQATT and SNEGSKA (reference sequence).

The chain uses TRBV20-1 and TRBJ1-2; D is undetermined. Germline V gives CDR1 DFQATT, CDR2 SNEGSKA (reference sequence). With 2 bases removed from V and 2 bases from J, the gap between germline ends came to 9 bases. The CDR3 is 13 amino acids. The CDR3 DNA sequence: TGCAGTGCTAGACTAGGGCAGAACTATGGCTACACCTTC. Translated, it gives CSARLGQNYGYTF.

At least ten counts were recorded for this clonotype. The chain uses TRBV29-1 and TRBJ1-2, with D uncertain. CDR1 SQVTM and CDR2 ANQGSEA come from the germline V gene. CDR3 size: 12 residues. V was pared by 4 bases and J by 2 bases, with 8 bases between. CDR3 coding DNA: TGCAGCGTTGGTACTGGGAACTATGGCTACACCTTC. Its translation is CSVGTGNYGYTF.

This clonotype has only a few counts. The rearrangement links TRBV7-9 to TRBJ2-3; possibly TRBD1 for D (6 bases). The CDR3 covers 16 residues. Germline CDR1 and CDR2: SEHNR and FQNEAQ (reference sequence). Trimming removed 5 bases from V and 2 bases from J, with 17 bases in between. CDR3 residues: CASSPWRGGFTDTQYF. The CDR3, as DNA: TGTGCCAGCAGCCCCTGGCGAGGGGGATTCACAGATACGCAGTATTTT.

This clonotype came up many times. This rearrangement joins TRBV6-2 or TRBV6-3 to TRBJ2-7, with no clear D. This CDR3 region has 12 residues. Trimming left V 2 bases short and J 7 bases short, with 9 bases between. Per germline, CDR1 MNHEY and CDR2 SVGEGT. This CDR3 is CASSYPTREQYF. CDR3 DNA sequence: TGTGCCAGCAGTTACCCTACGAGGGAGCAGTACTTC.

The chain joins TRBV25-1 to TRBJ1-1, with 7 bases aligning to TRBD1. With 4 bases clipped from V and 4 bases from J, the junction kept 9 bases outside the gene matches. This CDR3 is 15 amino acids long. Germline V lookup: CDR1 MGHDK, CDR2 SYGVNS. The CDR3 spells CASSAKQGRITEAFF. The CDR3 DNA follows: TGTGCCAGCAGTGCGAAACAGGGGAGGATCACTGAAGCTTTCTTT.

This clonotype has only a few counts. This chain joins TRBV29-1 and TRBJ2-5; either TRBD1 or TRBD2 may fit D (5 bases each). CDR3 size: 11 residues. Germline values: CDR1 SQVTM, CDR2 ANQGSEA. V dropped 6 bases and J dropped 0 bases, with 5 bases sitting between them. CDR3 in amino acids: CSVGHQETQYF. The CDR3 nucleotides are TGCAGCGTGGGACACCAAGAGACCCAGTACTTC.

This clonotype appeared many times. The chain carries TRBV7-9 and TRBJ2-1; D gene ambiguous. The CDR3 length is 13 residues. Germline CDR1 reads SEHNR; CDR2 reads FQNEAQ (reference sequence). The V end was cut by 1 base, the J end by 4 bases, with 5 bases between. The CDR3 reads CASSLDGYNEQFF. The CDR3 nucleotides read TGTGCCAGCAGCTTAGACGGTTACAATGAGCAGTTCTTC.

V usage is TRBV10-3 and J usage is TRBJ2-6; 7 nucleotides align to TRBD1. Trimming took 6 bases from V and 0 from J; bases not matched to a gene: 14. Germline lookup yields CDR1 ENHRY and CDR2 SYGVKD. The CDR3 length is 19 residues. CDR3 DNA: TGTGCCATCAGCCCTTGGGAGAGGGGGCGAACCTCTGGGGCCAACGTCCTGACTTTC. Its translation: CAISPWERGRTSGANVLTF.

This clonotype was seen at least ten times. This chain links TRBV29-1 with TRBJ2-1, with D hard to call. This CDR3 contains 11 residues. Trimming left V 0 bases short and J 10 bases short, with 7 bases between. From germline, CDR1 is SQVTM and CDR2 ANQGSEA. CDR3 loop: CSVEDVPEQFF. Written as DNA, the CDR3 is TGCAGCGTTGAAGACGTACCGGAGCAGTTCTTC.

This clonotype was found many times. The chain has TRBV28 and TRBJ2-3; possible D gene TRBD2, 5 bases. V shed 6 bases and J shed 0 bases, with 10 bases lying between them. Germline V CDR1 and CDR2: MDHEN, SYDVKM. The CDR3 loop spans 14 amino acids. CDR3 loop: CASSPGVSTDTQYF. In nucleotides, the CDR3 is TGTGCCAGCAGCCCCGGGGTTAGCACAGATACGCAGTATTTT.

The chain links TRBV18 to TRBJ2-6, with D uncertain. CDR1 is KGHSH, CDR2 LQKENI, per germline. The CDR3 covers 15 residues. The V end lost 5 bases, the J end lost 0 bases, and 8 bases lay between the germline ends. CDR3 sequence: CASSAPSSGANVLTF. The CDR3 DNA is TGTGCCAGCTCAGCGCCCAGCTCTGGGGCCAACGTCCTGACTTTC.

This clonotype was recorded many times. V usage is TRBV20-1 and J usage is TRBJ2-7, with D possibly TRBD2 on 7 matching bases. V gave up 5 bases and J gave up 5 bases, with 13 bases separating them. The V gene's germline CDR1 is DFQATT and CDR2 SNEGSKA (reference sequence). The CDR3 runs to 12 residues. DNA of the CDR3: TGCAGTGCTTCGGACAGCGGGGACGAGCAGTACTTC. Its protein product is CSASDSGDEQYF.

The V and J genes are TRBV7-9 and TRBJ2-2, with D tentatively TRBD1 or TRBD2 (5 bases each). V was cut by 5 bases and J by 0 bases, with 13 bases left in between. Germline lookup yields CDR1 SEHNR and CDR2 FQNEAQ (reference sequence). The CDR3 has 16 residues. CDR3 sequence: CASSGTGTANTGELFF. CDR3 coding DNA: TGTGCCAGCAGCGGCACCGGGACGGCGAACACCGGGGAGCTGTTTTTT.

The chain has TRBV4-3 and TRBJ2-7; 9 bases are shared with TRBD2. This CDR3 contains 14 residues. The V gene end was trimmed by 1 base and the J gene end by 9 bases; junction bases not matched to a gene: 7. In germline, CDR1 is LGHNA, CDR2 YSLEER. The CDR3 loop is CASSQGGREGSQYF. The CDR3 nucleotides read TGCGCCAGCAGCCAAGGAGGGCGGGAGGGTTCGCAGTACTTC.

This clonotype was found many times. The chain uses TRBV11-2 and TRBJ2-2; D gene uncertain. This CDR3 contains 13 residues. The V end was cut by 1 base, the J end by 4 bases, with 4 bases between. CDR1 SGHAT and CDR2 FQNNGV come from the germline V gene. CDR3 DNA: TGTGCCAGCAGCTTAGGGGTCACCGGGGAGCTGTTTTTT. It encodes CASSLGVTGELFF.

This clonotype has a count of ten or more. J is TRBJ2-3 and V is TRBV20-1; D remains unclear. The V end lost 3 bases, the J end lost 8 bases, and 12 bases lay between the germline ends. CDR1 and CDR2 (germline): DFQATT, SNEGSKA (reference sequence). The CDR3 sequence is 12 residues long. The CDR3 here is CSASMPGGTQYF. The CDR3 nucleotides read TGCAGTGCTAGTATGCCAGGTGGTACGCAGTATTTT.

The chain combines TRBV6-5 with TRBJ2-7; 13 bases are shared with TRBD2. The CDR3 is made up of 16 amino acids. Germline lookup yields CDR1 MNHEY and CDR2 SVGAGI. Unmatched junction bases numbered 13, after V lost 5 bases and J lost 9 bases. The CDR3 here is CASSHQRTSGRLVQYF. The CDR3 nucleotides are TGTGCCAGCAGTCACCAAAGGACTAGCGGGAGACTTGTGCAGTACTTC.